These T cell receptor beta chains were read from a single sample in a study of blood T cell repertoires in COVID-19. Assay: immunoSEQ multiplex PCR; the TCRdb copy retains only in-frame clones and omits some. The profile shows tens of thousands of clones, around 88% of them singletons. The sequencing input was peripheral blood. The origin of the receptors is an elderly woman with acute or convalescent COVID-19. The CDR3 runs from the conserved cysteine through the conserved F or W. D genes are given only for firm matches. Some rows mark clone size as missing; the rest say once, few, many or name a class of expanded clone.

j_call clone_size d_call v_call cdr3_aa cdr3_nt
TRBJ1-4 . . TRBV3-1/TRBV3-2 CASSRQGGTNEKLFF TGTGCCAGCAGCCGGCAGGGCGGCACTAATGAAAAACTGTTTTTT
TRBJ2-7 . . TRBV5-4 CASSLGAGGYEQYF TGTGCCAGCAGCTTGGGTGCGGGCGGCTACGAGCAGTACTTC
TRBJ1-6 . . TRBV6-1 CASSGQEEALRRSPLHF TGTGCCAGCAGTGGACAGGAAGAGGCCCTGAGGAGATCACCCCTCCACTTT
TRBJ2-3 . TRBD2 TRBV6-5 CASSPPGRTDTQYF TGTGCCAGCAGCCCCCCCGGGAGGACAGATACGCAGTATTTT
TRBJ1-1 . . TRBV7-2 CASSLTRRTEAFF TGTGCCAGCAGCTTAACCCGTAGAACTGAAGCTTTCTTT
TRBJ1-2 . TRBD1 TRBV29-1 CSVDGQGDGYTF TGCAGCGTCGACGGACAGGGGGACGGCTACACCTTC
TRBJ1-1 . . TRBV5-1 CASSPLATGVTEAFF TGCGCCAGCAGCCCGCTCGCGACGGGAGTCACTGAAGCTTTCTTT
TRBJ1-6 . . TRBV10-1 CASSDRGNSPLHF TGCGCCAGCAGTGACAGGGGTAATTCACCCCTCCACTTT
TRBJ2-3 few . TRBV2 CASSSVRGTDTQYF TGTGCCAGCAGCTCCGTGAGGGGCACAGATACGCAGTATTTT
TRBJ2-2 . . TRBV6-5 CASSIFQGGTGELFF TGTGCCAGCAGCATTTTTCAGGGGGGCACCGGGGAGCTGTTTTTT
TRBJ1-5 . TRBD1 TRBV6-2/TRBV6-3 CASSPQGASNQPQHF TGTGCCAGCAGCCCCCAGGGGGCCAGCAATCAGCCCCAGCATTTT
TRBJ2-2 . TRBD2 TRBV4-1 CASSLLAGARKPGELFF TGCGCCAGCAGCCTACTAGCGGGGGCGAGAAAACCCGGGGAGCTGTTTTTT
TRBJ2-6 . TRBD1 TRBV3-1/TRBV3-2 CASSQGGGSGTGVSPGANVLTF TGTGCCAGCAGCCAAGGGGGAGGGTCCGGGACAGGGGTTTCCCCTGGGGCCAACGTCCTGACTTTC
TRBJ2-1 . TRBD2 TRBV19 CASSILAGNSEQFF TGTGCCAGTAGTATCCTAGCGGGAAATTCTGAGCAGTTCTTC
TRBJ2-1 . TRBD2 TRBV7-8 CASSLGGGLAFLNEQFF TGTGCCAGCAGCTTAGGAGGGGGACTAGCGTTCCTCAATGAGCAGTTCTTC
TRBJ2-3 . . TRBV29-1 CSVLQGFTRDTQYF TGCAGCGTCCTACAGGGCTTTACGAGAGATACGCAGTATTTT
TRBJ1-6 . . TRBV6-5 CASQGPAGPLHF TGTGCCAGCCAGGGCCCAGCAGGACCCCTCCACTTT
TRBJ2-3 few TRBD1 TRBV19 CASSMTGVDTQYF TGTGCCAGTAGTATGACAGGGGTAGATACGCAGTATTTT
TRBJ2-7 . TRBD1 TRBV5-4 CASSPSTGGSYEQYF TGTGCCAGCAGCCCTTCTACAGGGGGCTCCTACGAGCAGTACTTC
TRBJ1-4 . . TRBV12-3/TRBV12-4 CASSVDRNEKLFF TGTGCCAGCAGCGTTGACAGGAATGAAAAACTGTTTTTT
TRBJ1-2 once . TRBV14 CASSQGASYGYTF TGTGCCAGCAGCCAAGGAGCCTCCTATGGCTACACCTTC
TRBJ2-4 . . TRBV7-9 CASSLGPVNIQYF TGTGCCAGCAGCTTAGGGCCAGTAAACATTCAGTACTTC
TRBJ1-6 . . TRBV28 CASTPGISLHF TGTGCCAGCACCCCCGGGATTTCCCTCCACTTT
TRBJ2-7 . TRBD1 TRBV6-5 CASNPEGAIYEQYF TGTGCCAGCAACCCCGAGGGGGCCATCTACGAGCAGTACTTC
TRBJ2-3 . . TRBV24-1 CATSDAFHWSTDTQYF TGTGCCACCAGTGACGCCTTTCACTGGAGCACAGATACGCAGTATTTT
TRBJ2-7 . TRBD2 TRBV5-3 CARSKASGRASTYEQYF TGTGCCAGAAGCAAAGCTAGCGGGAGGGCCTCGACCTACGAGCAGTACTTC
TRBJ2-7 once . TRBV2 CASSDAGLGSYEQYF TGTGCCAGCAGTGATGCGGGATTGGGTTCCTACGAGCAGTACTTC
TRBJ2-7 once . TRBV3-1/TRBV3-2 CASRQTGGVNEQYF TGTGCCAGCAGGCAAACAGGGGGGGTAAACGAGCAGTACTTC
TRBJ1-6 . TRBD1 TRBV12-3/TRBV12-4 CASRGQGHSPLHF TGTGCCAGCAGGGGACAGGGGCATTCACCCCTCCACTTT
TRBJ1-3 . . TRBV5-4 CASSLDLQGSGNTIYF TGTGCCAGCAGCTTGGATCTCCAGGGATCCGGAAACACCATATATTTT
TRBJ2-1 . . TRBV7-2 CASSFAGSYNEQFF TGTGCCAGCAGCTTCGCAGGCTCCTACAATGAGCAGTTCTTC
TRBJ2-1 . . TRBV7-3 CASSREGGRANEQFF TGTGCCAGCAGCCGAGAAGGCGGGCGGGCCAATGAGCAGTTCTTC
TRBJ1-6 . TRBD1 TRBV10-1 CASMVQGGKGDNSPLHF TGCGCCAGCATGGTTCAGGGGGGCAAGGGCGATAATTCACCCCTCCACTTT
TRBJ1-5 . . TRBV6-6 CASSTGTPNQPQHF TGTGCCAGCAGTACCGGGACACCTAATCAGCCCCAGCATTTT
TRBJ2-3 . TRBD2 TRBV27 CASNKGTSGRRSTDTQYF TGTGCCAGCAATAAAGGGACTAGCGGGAGGAGGAGCACAGATACGCAGTATTTT
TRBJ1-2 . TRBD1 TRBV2 CASSRTGVGYTF TGTGCCAGCAGTCGGACAGGGGTGGGCTACACCTTC
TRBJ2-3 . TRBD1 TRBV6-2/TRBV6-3 CASSYTQTGLGTDTQYF TGTGCCAGCAGTTACACGCAGACAGGGTTGGGAACAGATACGCAGTATTTT
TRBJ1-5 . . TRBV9 CASSAGGGMLQPQHF TGTGCCAGCAGCGCCGGCGGAGGTATGCTTCAGCCCCAGCATTTT
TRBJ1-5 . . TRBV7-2 CASSLGPYQPQHF TGTGCCAGCAGCTTAGGGCCGTATCAGCCCCAGCATTTT
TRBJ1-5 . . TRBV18 CASSPADNQPQHF TGTGCCAGCTCCCCCGCGGACAATCAGCCCCAGCATTTT
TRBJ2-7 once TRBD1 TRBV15 CATSRRTGVSGEQYF TGTGCCACCAGCAGAAGGACAGGGGTTTCGGGCGAGCAGTACTTC
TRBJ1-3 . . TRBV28 CASRVGANTIYF TGTGCCAGCAGGGTAGGGGCAAACACCATATATTTT
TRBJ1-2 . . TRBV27 CASSPVDSHFYGYTF TGTGCCAGCAGTCCGGTGGACAGCCACTTCTATGGCTACACCTTC
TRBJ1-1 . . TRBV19 CASIDSSRPEAFF TGTGCCAGTATTGATTCCTCCAGGCCTGAAGCTTTCTTT
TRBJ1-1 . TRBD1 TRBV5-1 CASSGGQGLNTEAFF TGCGCCAGCAGCGGGGGACAGGGATTGAACACTGAAGCTTTCTTT
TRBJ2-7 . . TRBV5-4 CASSNRDTAQQYF TGTGCCAGCAGCAACCGGGACACCGCCCAGCAGTACTTC
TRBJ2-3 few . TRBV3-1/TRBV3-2 CASSQTSDTQYF TGTGCCAGCAGCCAAACTAGCGATACGCAGTATTTT
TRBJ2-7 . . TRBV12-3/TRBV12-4 CASSFRLSYEQYF TGTGCCAGCAGCTTCCGACTGTCCTACGAGCAGTACTTC
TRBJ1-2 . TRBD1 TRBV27 CASRTGDGGYTF TGTGCCAGTAGGACAGGGGATGGTGGCTACACCTTC
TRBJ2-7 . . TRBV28 CASSPTRSYEQYF TGTGCCAGCAGTCCTACTAGGTCCTACGAGCAGTACTTC
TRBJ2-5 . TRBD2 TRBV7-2 CASSSGLAGAGETQYF TGTGCCAGCAGCTCCGGACTAGCGGGAGCGGGGGAGACCCAGTACTTC
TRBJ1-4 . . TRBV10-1 CASSVGQSNEKLFF TGCGCCAGCAGTGTCGGACAGTCTAATGAAAAACTGTTTTTT
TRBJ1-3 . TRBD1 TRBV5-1 CASSPLLETGGTGNTIYF TGCGCCAGCAGCCCCCTTTTGGAGACAGGGGGGACTGGAAACACCATATATTTT
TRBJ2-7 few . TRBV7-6 CASSPGVGEQYF TGTGCCAGCAGCCCAGGGGTTGGTGAGCAGTACTTC
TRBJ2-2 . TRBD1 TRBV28 CASAGQVQRNTGELFF TGTGCCAGCGCGGGACAGGTCCAACGGAACACCGGGGAGCTGTTTTTT
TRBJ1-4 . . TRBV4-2 CASSQARGSNEKLFF TGTGCCAGCAGCCAGGCAAGGGGCAGTAATGAAAAACTGTTTTTT
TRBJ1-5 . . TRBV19 CASSIGRGGQPQHF TGTGCCAGTAGTATAGGCAGGGGCGGACAGCCCCAGCATTTT
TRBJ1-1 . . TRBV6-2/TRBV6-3 CASSYSSTGVNTEAFF TGTGCCAGCAGTTACTCGAGTACGGGGGTGAACACTGAAGCTTTCTTT
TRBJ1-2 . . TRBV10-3 CAISIDGPGYGYTF TGTGCCATCAGTATAGACGGACCGGGATATGGCTACACCTTC
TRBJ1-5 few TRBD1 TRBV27 CASSLWTGSNQPQHF TGTGCCAGCAGTTTATGGACAGGGAGCAATCAGCCCCAGCATTTT